This T cell receptor beta chain is drawn from a study of CD8+CD57+ T cells in acquired aplastic anemia. The study profiled TCR beta VDJ and CDR3 using genomic DNA as template. TCRdb re-analysed the reads in MiXCR, keeping a single row per CDR3 protein. This sample carries 150,000 to 200,000 distinct CDR3 sequences, 48% of them seen once, and the ten largest clones take about 31%. The ends were cut back, 5 bases at V and 0 bases at J, with 11 bases in the middle. This CDR3 region has 14 residues. The germline gives CDR1 LNHDA, CDR2 SQIVND (reference sequence). Whoever was chosen for sequencing had shown CD8+CD57+ cell expansion by flow cytometry. Severe acquired aplastic anemia was present in all patients.

This clonotype originated in a human donor with aplastic anemia. The sequencing input was sorted CD4+, CD8+, or CD8+CD57+ T cells (not recorded which) from PBMCs. V usage is TRBV19 and J usage is TRBJ2-7; D is unclear. The CDR3 sequence: CASSAAVASYEQYF. CDR3 nucleotide sequence: TGTGCCAGTAGTGCCGCGGTGGCCTCCTACGAGCAGTACTTC.